This TCR beta chain is drawn from a study of blood T cell repertoires in COVID-19 (dated by TCRdb to 2019 to 2021). Some background on the complete study: Samples covering the acute and convalescent phases of COVID-19 were provided by collaborators in the United States, Italy and Spain. The material from the prospective study consisted of cDNA or gDNA derived from T cells, B-cell-depleted T cells, or PBMCs. Deeply sampled blood TCRbeta repertoires from subjects exposed to, actively infected with, or recovered from COVID-19 were included in the dataset. The repertoires were released in a freely available public database meant as a resource for research on the immune response to SARS-CoV-2. Samples came from the ongoing ImmuneRACE study (first 160 participants) plus 1,254 subjects from 6 global collaborators. Nearly every sample came with metadata listing a de-identified subject ID, COVID-19 status, age in years and sex. Where HLA class I and class II types were available, the types were taken from metadata supplied by the sample provider, not from assay-based typing. General conclusions and limits of the study: How much clinical and demographic metadata was included differed by source and by participant, and the metadata was provided uncurated.

At one collaborating source in Seattle, patients were enrolled during active infection and were followed longitudinally through the course of disease. Collaborating institutions collected whole blood in K2EDTA tubes following their own protocols. For TCRbeta analysis, collaborator samples were shipped as frozen whole blood, as isolated PBMCs, or as DNA extracted from either sample type. From its cysteine to its phenylalanine, the CDR3 spans 13 amino acids. The read is trimmed to its CDR3 DNA, 39 bases read in frame from base 1. CDR1 and CDR2 (SGHRS, YFSETQ) derive from the germline V gene. The V end loses 3 bases and the J end loses 8 bases, and a stretch of 12 bases separates them. Notes on this clone: No cognate antigen has been identified for it. Nothing much larger sits one base from this clone, and base qualities are not available.

The immunoSEQ Assay, a bias-controlled multiplex PCR, was used to amplify TCRbeta CDR3 regions from genomic DNA. In the paper's pipeline: The number of nucleated cells in each sample was estimated from the amplification of reference gene primers within the assay. To quantify the absolute abundance of each unique TCRbeta CDR3 rearrangement, sequence reads were collapsed and filtered. Productive Simpson clonality was computed per sample as the square root of Simpson's diversity index over productive rearrangements. The table comes from immuneACCESS by way of TCRdb, which keeps in-frame sequences with V and J called. Part of the clones is missing from these tables; in studies checked, under half for an unresolved V gene and the rest for unknown reasons. V and J calls plus clone size are reproduced from that table; the DNA served to infer D and trimming. Here the sample has more than 250,000 clones; about 91% occur a single time. Approximately 1.8% of the sample belongs to the ten largest clones.

The material sequenced was peripheral blood. The receptor chain draws on TRBV5-1 and TRBJ2-1; the D gene is perhaps TRBD1, from 6 matching bases. The sequence came from a woman aged 25 to 45 with COVID-19, enrolled during active disease. In nucleotides, the sequence is TGCGCCAGCAGCTCAACAGGGATGGATGAGCAGTTCTTC. It codes for CASSSTGMDEQFF.